This passage covers 20 T cell receptor beta chains from one sample sequenced in a study of T cell changes during pregnancy in multiple sclerosis. Assay used: immunoSEQ multiplex PCR; TCRdb lists only in-frame clones, some missing. The sample has around 50,000 clones; about nine tenths are singletons. Sequencing used CD4+ T cells from peripheral blood mononuclear cells, obtained after pregnancy. All receptors derive from a female donor in good health, enrolled as a control in a pregnancy study.

J is TRBJ1-1 and V is TRBV30; 9 bases are a match to TRBD1. V shed 0 bases, J shed 7 bases, and the junction held 3 bases outside the gene matches. Germline V gene lookup returns CDR1 GTSNPN and CDR2 SVGIG (reference sequence). The CDR3 is made up of 13 amino acids. The DNA of the CDR3 is TGTGCCTGGAGTGTACAGGGGGCGGGTGAAGCTTTCTTT. Protein sequence: CAWSVQGAGEAFF.

The J gene is TRBJ2-7, the V gene TRBV19, with D possibly TRBD2 on 5 matching bases. Germline CDR1 reads LNHDA; CDR2 reads SQIVND (reference sequence). The CDR3 totals 14 residues. Trimming left V 3 bases short and J 2 bases short, with 11 bases between. CDR3 DNA: TGTGCCAGTAGTATTGTCGGAGGTACCTACGAGCAGTACTTC. Protein: CASSIVGGTYEQYF.

The chain combines TRBV10-3 with TRBJ2-1; D call uncertain. There are 13 residues in the CDR3. V was cut by 4 bases and J by 4 bases, with 8 bases left in between. The germline V gene encodes CDR1 ENHRY and CDR2 SYGVKD. DNA for the CDR3: TGTGCCATCAGTGGACTGGAATACAATGAGCAGTTCTTC. This sequence encodes CAISGLEYNEQFF.

The V call is TRBV2, the J call TRBJ2-5; 10 bases match TRBD2. V shed 7 bases, J shed 3 bases, and the junction held 5 bases outside the gene matches. Per the germline V gene, CDR1 is SNHLY and CDR2 is FYNNEI. This CDR3 region has 14 residues. CDR3: CASNPSGGEETQYF. CDR3 sequence (DNA): TGTGCCAGCAACCCGAGCGGGGGGGAAGAGACCCAGTACTTC.

In its sample, this clone was seen once. This chain connects TRBV6-5 to TRBJ2-7, with D hard to call. Trimming left V 0 bases short and J 4 bases short, with 10 bases between. The CDR3 contains 14 residues. CDR1 and CDR2 from the germline V gene are MNHEY and SVGAGI. CDR3 nucleotides: TGTGCCAGCAGTTACTCTGCCAGTCCATACGAGCAGTACTTC. This codes for CASSYSASPYEQYF.

The genes are TRBV7-3 and TRBJ1-5; the D gene is possibly TRBD1 (5 bases). V lost 2 bases, J lost 1 base, and 9 bases lay in between. The CDR3 length is 15 residues. In germline, CDR1 is SGHTA, CDR2 FQGTGA. The CDR3 region has the DNA TGTGCCAGCAGCTTACCGACAGTGAGCAATCAGCCCCAGCATTTT. It codes for CASSLPTVSNQPQHF.

The chain carries TRBV18 and TRBJ2-7, with D unclear. V was clipped by 3 bases and J by 3 bases, with 12 bases between them. The germline gives CDR1 KGHSH, CDR2 LQKENI. CDR3 length equals 14 residues. The CDR3 here is CASSPRGTYYEQYF. In DNA, the CDR3 is TGTGCCAGCTCACCCCGAGGCACCTACTACGAGCAGTACTTC. Looking up the rest from reference TRBV18 and TRBJ2-7 gives the full variable domain: NAGVMQNPRHLVRRRGQEARLRCSPMKGHSHVYWYRQLPEEGLKFMVYLQKENIIDESGMPKERFSAEFPKEGPSILRIQQVVRGDSAAYFCASSPRGTYYEQYFGPGTRLTVT.

The gene calls are TRBV6-1 and TRBJ2-7; 7 nucleotides align to TRBD2. Germline CDR1 is MNHNS and CDR2 is SASEGT. The V and J ends lost 7 bases and 0 bases, in that order; junction bases with no gene match: 3. The CDR3 is made up of 13 amino acids. This CDR3 is CASIERGSYEQYF. The DNA for the CDR3 is TGTGCCAGCATTGAGCGGGGCTCCTACGAGCAGTACTTC.

J is TRBJ2-5 and V is TRBV4-2, with TRBD2 as a possible D gene (6 bases). CDR3 size: 16 residues. Germline V gene data show CDR1 as LGHNA and CDR2 as YNFKEQ. Trimming cost V 0 bases and J 1 base, with 12 bases left between them. The CDR3 nucleotides are TGTGCCAGCAGCCAAGAAGGGGCTAGCGTCCAAGAGACCCAGTACTTC. Its translation is CASSQEGASVQETQYF.

This chain connects TRBV19 to TRBJ1-5, with no clear D. The CDR3 has 17 amino acids. Trimming removed 5 bases at V and 7 bases at J, with 24 bases between. Germline V gene data show CDR1 as LNHDA and CDR2 as SQIVND (reference sequence). CDR3 amino acids: CASSPQFAVTFGQPQHF. CDR3 sequence (DNA): TGTGCCAGTAGTCCGCAGTTCGCCGTTACTTTCGGGCAGCCCCAGCATTTT.

The CDR3 spells CASTSPRRTSSDTQYF. In DNA, the CDR3 is TGTGCCAGCACTTCCCCCCGGAGGACCTCCTCGGATACGCAGTATTTT. This chain connects TRBV6-6 to TRBJ2-3; TRBD2 is a possible D gene (5 bases). Between the trimmed V and J ends, which lost 7 bases and 6 bases, there was a span of 23 bases. CDR1 is MNHNY, CDR2 SVGAGI, per germline (reference sequence). This CDR3 contains 16 residues.

The gene calls are TRBV28 and TRBJ1-1, with 7 bases fitting TRBD1. With V trimmed by 6 bases and J by 0 bases, 7 bases remained unmatched. CDR1 is MDHEN, CDR2 SYDVKM, per germline. The CDR3 sequence is 15 residues long. This CDR3 is CASRLGQRMNTEAFF. The DNA of the CDR3 is TGTGCCAGCAGACTGGGACAGAGGATGAACACTGAAGCTTTCTTT.

The chain has TRBV18 and TRBJ2-5; 7 bases are shared with TRBD1. Per the germline V gene, CDR1 is KGHSH and CDR2 is LQKENI. Germline trimming cut 5 bases from V and 5 bases from J; bases unmatched to any gene: 5. This CDR3 is built from 13 residues. CDR3 protein: CASSVRGSETQYF. CDR3 sequence (DNA): TGTGCCAGCTCAGTCAGGGGGTCGGAGACCCAGTACTTC.

V usage is TRBV6-5 and J usage is TRBJ1-2, with a possible D match to TRBD1 (6 bases). The germline gives CDR1 MNHEY, CDR2 SVGAGI. Trimming took off 5 bases at V and 4 bases at J, with 11 bases between the two ends. The CDR3 is 13 amino acids. DNA of the CDR3: TGTGCCAGCAGTGCAACAGGGAGCTATGGCTACACCTTC. Residues: CASSATGSYGYTF.

V usage is TRBV5-6 and J usage is TRBJ2-2, with D possibly TRBD2 on 6 matching bases. This CDR3 has 17 residues. Per the germline V gene, CDR1 is SGHDT and CDR2 is YYEEEE. Between the trimmed V and J ends, which lost 2 bases and 1 base, there was a span of 15 bases. The CDR3 spells CASSFSQTRLNTGELFF. CDR3 coding DNA: TGTGCCAGCAGCTTTTCTCAGACTAGGCTGAACACCGGGGAGCTGTTTTTT.

The chain links TRBV6-6 to TRBJ1-5, with TRBD1 matching over 7 bases. This CDR3 is built from 15 residues. Trimming at V came to 4 bases and at J to 4 bases, leaving 7 bases not matched to a gene. CDR1 is MNHNY, CDR2 SVGAGI, per germline (reference sequence). The CDR3 DNA is TGTGCCAGCAGTTCCGACGGGACAGCAAATCAGCCCCAGCATTTT. This gives the protein CASSSDGTANQPQHF.

The chain links TRBV5-6 to TRBJ1-1, with D perhaps TRBD1 (6 bases). V shed 0 bases and J shed 13 bases, with 16 bases lying between them. Germline loops: CDR1 SGHDT, CDR2 YYEEEE. This CDR3 region has 13 residues. The CDR3 sequence: CASSLANRELGFF. The CDR3 bases are TGTGCCAGCAGCTTGGCCAACAGGGAACTTGGTTTCTTT.

The rearrangement links TRBV10-1 to TRBJ1-1; the D gene is possibly TRBD1 (6 bases). There are 21 residues in the CDR3. Looked up from germline, CDR1 is WNHNN and CDR2 is SYGVQD (reference sequence). Trimming took 0 bases from V and 0 from J, leaving 26 bases between them. The CDR3 here is CASSESVDARQVVGVNTEAFF. For the CDR3, the DNA is TGCGCCAGCAGTGAGTCTGTAGACGCGAGACAGGTGGTGGGGGTGAACACTGAAGCTTTCTTT.

The V gene is TRBV9, the J gene TRBJ2-7, with TRBD2 matching 14 bases. The junction had 7 bases not matched to a gene; V was cut back by 4 bases and J by 4 bases. The germline V gene has CDR1 SGDLS and CDR2 YYNGEE. The length of the CDR3 is 16 residues. In nucleotides, the CDR3 is TGTGCCAGCAGCCAAGGGACTAGCGGGAGTTTATACGAGCAGTACTTC. It encodes CASSQGTSGSLYEQYF.

This clone was seen only once. The CDR3 nucleotides are TGTGCCAGCAGCGTTGGGGAGATCTCTGGGGCCAACGTCCTGACTTTC. Encoded protein: CASSVGEISGANVLTF. The rearrangement joins TRBV9 to TRBJ2-6; perhaps TRBD2 as D (5 bases). CDR1 is SGDLS, CDR2 YYNGEE, per germline. V lost 2 bases and J lost 0, with 9 bases in between. CDR3 length: 16 amino acids.